These 28 T cell receptor beta chains were sequenced from one sample in a study of post-analysis software for immune sequencing data. The library was made from cDNA and included unique molecular identifiers. TCRdb re-called the PCR reads with MiXCR, one entry per CDR3 protein. The table includes almost 700,000 distinct CDR3 sequences, over 45% detected once. Their antigens are not known. General study points: When patients were compared with controls, about five TRBV segments were more frequent, TRBV5-6, TRBV5-1 and TRBV20-1 among them.

Sequenced sample: blood. The receptors shown here come from a girl aged 2 to 10 with multiple sclerosis.

This clonotype was seen a few times. This chain joins TRBV7-3 and TRBJ1-2, with 7 positions matching TRBD1. V lost 1 base to trimming and J lost 8 bases; unmatched junction nucleotides: 4. The CDR3 loop spans 13 amino acids. The germline V gene encodes CDR1 SGHTA and CDR2 FQGTGA. In nucleotides, the CDR3 is TGTGCCAGCAGCTTAAGCAGGGGGAGCGGCTACACCTTC. Translated: CASSLSRGSGYTF.

This rearrangement joins TRBV5-1 to TRBJ2-3, with 9 positions matching TRBD2. The CDR3 sequence is 16 residues long. The germline CDR1 and CDR2 sequences are SGHRS and YFSETQ. V shed 4 bases, J shed 0 bases, and the junction held 6 bases outside the gene matches. CDR3 coding DNA: TGCGCCAGCAGCCCGCGGACTAGCGCCAGCACAGATACGCAGTATTTT. This gives the protein CASSPRTSASTDTQYF. Using reference TRBV5-1 and TRBJ2-3 for the parts outside the CDR3, the full variable domain is KAGVTQTPRYLIKTRGQQVTLSCSPISGHRSVSWYQQTPGQGLQFLFEYFSETQRNKGNFPGRFSGRQFSNSRSEMNVSTLELGDSALYLCASSPRTSASTDTQYFGPGTRLTVL.

This clonotype was found once. This rearrangement joins TRBV7-9 to TRBJ2-5; D is tentatively TRBD1 or TRBD2 (5 bases each). The length of the CDR3 is 13 residues. V was trimmed by 5 bases and J by 11 bases, leaving 18 bases between them. Germline V gene lookup returns CDR1 SEHNR and CDR2 FQNEAQ (reference sequence). CDR3 amino acids: CASSPGAVGEQYF. DNA for the CDR3: TGTGCCAGCAGCCCTGGCGCCGTGGGGGAGCAGTACTTC.

V gene TRBV20-1 combines with J gene TRBJ2-3; D perhaps matches TRBD2 (6 bases). V was pared by 0 bases and J by 1 base, with 8 bases between. CDR1 DFQATT and CDR2 SNEGSKA come from the germline V gene (reference sequence). The CDR3 covers 14 residues. The CDR3 here is CSARDPSGTDTQYF. In DNA form, the CDR3 reads TGCAGTGCTAGAGATCCTAGCGGCACAGATACGCAGTATTTT.

This chain uses TRBV5-1 with TRBJ2-7, with D perhaps assigned TRBD1 or TRBD2 (5 bases each). With 2 bases removed from V and 3 bases from J, the gap between germline ends came to 12 bases. This CDR3 contains 14 residues. Germline CDR1 reads SGHRS; CDR2 reads YFSETQ. The CDR3 sequence: CASSFAEGFYEQYF. CDR3 DNA: TGCGCCAGCAGCTTCGCCGAGGGGTTCTACGAGCAGTACTTC.

The chain combines TRBV20-1 with TRBJ2-1; tentative D call: TRBD2 (5 bases). Germline V lookup: CDR1 DFQATT, CDR2 SNEGSKA (reference sequence). Trimming shortened V by 5 bases and J by 5 bases, and 19 bases separated the two germline ends. This CDR3 comprises 15 residues. The CDR3 bases are TGCAGTGCTGCCAGGACGGGGAAAGTCAACAATGAGCAGTTCTTC. Its translation is CSAARTGKVNNEQFF.

The rearrangement joins TRBV27 to TRBJ2-1; 9 bases are a match to TRBD2. V lost 1 base, J lost 4 bases, and 5 bases stayed unmatched. The germline V gene has CDR1 MNHEY and CDR2 SMNVEV (reference sequence). This CDR3 is 16 amino acids long. The CDR3 DNA is TGTGCCAGCAGTTTATATGGTAGCGGGGGATACAATGAGCAGTTCTTC. Translation gives CASSLYGSGGYNEQFF.

Only one count was recorded for this clonotype. V is TRBV10-3 and J is TRBJ2-3; D could derive from TRBD1 or TRBD2 (5 bases each). The germline V gene encodes CDR1 ENHRY and CDR2 SYGVKD. This CDR3 has 15 residues. Trimming cost V 10 bases and J 2 bases, with 19 bases left between them. The CDR3 DNA follows: TGTGCCACAAGGACCAGCGGACAAGACACAGATACGCAGTATTTT. This encodes CATRTSGQDTDTQYF.

The V gene is TRBV7-9, the J gene TRBJ2-7, with D maybe TRBD1 (6 bases). In germline, CDR1 is SEHNR, CDR2 FQNEAQ (reference sequence). The V end was cut by 5 bases, the J end by 3 bases, with 14 bases between. The CDR3 has 14 amino acids. This CDR3 is CASSPPGALYEQYF. CDR3 DNA sequence: TGTGCCAGCAGCCCTCCAGGGGCCCTCTACGAGCAGTACTTC. The variable domain in full, completed from reference TRBV7-9 and TRBJ2-7, reads DTGVSQNPRHKITKRGQNVTFRCDPISEHNRLYWYRQTLGQGPEFLTYFQNEAQLEKSRLLSDRFSAERPKGSFSTLEIQRTEQGDSAMYLCASSPPGALYEQYFGPGTRLTVT.

V is TRBV25-1 and J is TRBJ2-3, with D unclear. The CDR3 contains 16 residues. CDR1 and CDR2 (germline): MGHDK, SYGVNS. Between the trimmed V and J ends, which lost 3 bases and 6 bases, there was a span of 19 bases. The DNA of the CDR3 is TGTGCCAGCAGTGACCTCGACCCCTATCTACCGGATACGCAGTATTTT. It encodes CASSDLDPYLPDTQYF.

V is TRBV12-3 or TRBV12-4 and J is TRBJ1-5; 8 bases line up with TRBD1. J was trimmed by 2 bases and V by 6 bases; bases with no gene match: 9. This CDR3 is 16 amino acids long. The CDR3 sequence: CASRSQGASGNQPQHF. The CDR3 DNA is TGTGCCAGCAGGTCTCAGGGGGCGAGCGGCAATCAGCCCCAGCATTTT.

The V call is TRBV4-1, the J call TRBJ2-2; no clear D. V dropped 2 bases and J dropped 7 bases, with 5 bases sitting between them. Per germline, CDR1 MGHRA and CDR2 YSYEKL. This CDR3 is 12 amino acids long. Here the CDR3 reads CASSQLVGELFF. The CDR3 DNA reads TGCGCCAGCAGCCAATTGGTCGGGGAGCTGTTTTTT.

The rearrangement links TRBV6-1 to TRBJ1-2; D gene unclear. V was trimmed by 0 bases and J by 1 base, leaving 6 bases between them. Germline V CDR1 and CDR2: MNHNS, SASEGT. The CDR3 covers 14 residues. As DNA, the CDR3 is TGTGCCAGCAGTGAAGCAGCGATTAACTATGGCTACACCTTC. This gives the protein CASSEAAINYGYTF.

This clonotype appeared a single time. The chain recombines TRBV7-9 with TRBJ1-2; D is unresolved. The germline V gene encodes CDR1 SEHNR and CDR2 FQNEAQ (reference sequence). This CDR3 contains 14 residues. Trimming cost V 1 base and J 4 bases, with 10 bases left between them. CDR3 residues: CASSLVAGPYGYTF. The CDR3 DNA sequence: TGTGCCAGCAGCTTAGTAGCAGGCCCCTATGGCTACACCTTC.

The rearrangement uses TRBV7-9 and TRBJ2-1; TRBD2 matches 7 bases. In germline, CDR1 is SEHNR, CDR2 FQNEAQ (reference sequence). CDR3 length: 16 amino acids. The V and J ends lost 4 bases and 4 bases, in that order; junction bases with no gene match: 10. The CDR3 loop is CASSYPNSGPYNEQFF. The CDR3 nucleotides are TGTGCCAGCAGCTACCCCAATAGCGGGCCTTACAATGAGCAGTTCTTC.

This clonotype was recorded once. Here the CDR3 reads CASITGGALAEAFF. The CDR3 nucleotides are TGTGCCAGCATAACAGGGGGCGCGCTCGCTGAAGCTTTCTTT. The chain carries TRBV7-9 and TRBJ1-1; 9 positions agree with TRBD1. Germline CDR1 reads SEHNR; CDR2 reads FQNEAQ (reference sequence). Losses at the gene ends were 7 bases for V and 6 bases for J; bases not matched to a gene: 9. This CDR3 is 14 amino acids long.

This clonotype has just a few counts. The gene calls are TRBV6-5 and TRBJ2-5; tentative D call: TRBD2 (7 bases). V lost 2 bases and J 3 bases, leaving 10 bases between the germline ends. CDR3 size: 14 residues. The V gene's germline CDR1 is MNHEY and CDR2 SVGAGI. The CDR3 loop reads CASSYRGGKETQYF. CDR3 bases: TGTGCCAGCAGTTACAGGGGGGGGAAAGAGACCCAGTACTTC.

J is TRBJ2-4 and V is TRBV20-1, with D possibly being TRBD1 (6 bases). The closer fit of TRBJ2-7 to the DNA end suggests the J call may be wrong. Per the germline V gene, CDR1 is DFQATT and CDR2 is SNEGSKA (reference sequence). The CDR3 is made up of 14 amino acids. CDR3: CSASGRTEGYEQYF. CDR3 DNA: TGCAGTGCTAGTGGAAGGACAGAGGGCTACGAGCAGTACTTC.

This chain links TRBV29-1 with TRBJ2-6; 9 bases line up with TRBD2. The V gene end was trimmed by 4 bases and the J gene end by 2 bases; junction bases not matched to a gene: 6. This CDR3 spans 16 amino acids. Germline V gene sequence: CDR1 SQVTM, CDR2 ANQGSEA. The CDR3 spells CSVASGKSAGANVLTF. CDR3 nucleotide sequence: TGCAGCGTTGCTAGCGGGAAATCCGCTGGGGCCAACGTCCTGACTTTC.

This clonotype has a single count. The J gene is TRBJ2-3, the V gene TRBV5-1, with 9 positions matching TRBD2. Germline values: CDR1 SGHRS, CDR2 YFSETQ. This CDR3 comprises 16 residues. J lost 6 bases, V lost 4 bases, and 12 bases had no gene match. The CDR3 spells CASSVGLATVADTQYF. The CDR3 DNA reads as TGCGCCAGCAGCGTGGGACTAGCCACAGTAGCGGATACGCAGTATTTT.

Regarding this clonotype: Its ends do not fully match the called genes, so a read error is possible. The rearrangement links TRBV12-3 or TRBV12-4 to TRBJ2-5; 7 positions agree with TRBD1. This CDR3 region has 12 residues. The CDR3 spells CAGRPTGQGQYF. The CDR3 bases are TGTGCCGGCAGACCGACAGGGCAAGGGCAGTACTTC.

The chain recombines TRBV4-1 with TRBJ2-1; D is undetermined. V was clipped by 0 bases and J by 6 bases, with 18 bases between them. This CDR3 spans 17 amino acids. Germline V gene sequence: CDR1 MGHRA, CDR2 YSYEKL. CDR3 coding DNA: TGCGCCAGCAGCCAAGATTTTTCCAGCCCCGCTTTCAATGAGCAGTTCTTC. Its protein is CASSQDFSSPAFNEQFF.

This chain uses TRBV7-9 with TRBJ2-3; 11 bases agree with TRBD2. Germline lookup yields CDR1 SEHNR and CDR2 FQNEAQ (reference sequence). The CDR3 is 17 residues long. The V segment lost 2 bases and the J segment 2 bases; nucleotides outside the gene matches: 6. The CDR3 DNA sequence: TGTGCCAGCAGCTTAATGCTAGCGGGGGGCATCACAGATACGCAGTATTTT. Amino acid sequence: CASSLMLAGGITDTQYF.

This clonotype was seen a handful of times. The rearrangement uses TRBV5-6 and TRBJ2-3; 7 positions match TRBD2. The CDR3 totals 13 residues. CDR1 is SGHDT, CDR2 YYEEEE, per germline. V shed 4 bases and J 8 bases; nucleotides not matched to a gene: 7. The DNA of the CDR3 is TGTGCCAGCAGCGCTAACTGGGGGGGTACGCAGTATTTT. This codes for CASSANWGGTQYF.

The CDR3 DNA follows: TGTGCCAGCAGCTACCGGGACAGGGAGACAGATACGCAGTATTTT. Translating it yields CASSYRDRETDTQYF. V and J are TRBV7-6 and TRBJ2-3, with 9 nucleotides matching TRBD1. The V gene end was trimmed by 4 bases and the J gene end by 3 bases; junction bases not matched to a gene: 5. The CDR3 extends over 15 amino acids. In germline, CDR1 is SGHVS, CDR2 FNYEAQ.

This clonotype was seen only a few times. The chain uses TRBV7-8 and TRBJ2-3; 10 bases line up with TRBD2. The germline V gene has CDR1 SGHVS and CDR2 FQNEAQ. There are 18 residues in the CDR3. Trimming removed 4 bases from V and 5 bases from J; junction bases left unmatched: 15. The CDR3 sequence is CASSSASNPSGGLDTQYF. DNA for the CDR3: TGTGCCAGCAGCTCCGCCTCGAACCCTAGCGGGGGATTAGATACGCAGTATTTT.

The chain links TRBV5-6 to TRBJ2-3, with a possible D match to TRBD2 (6 bases). CDR3 length: 13 amino acids. With 3 bases removed from V and 5 bases from J, the gap between germline ends came to 10 bases. Germline-derived CDR1 and CDR2 are SGHDT and YYEEEE. CDR3 region: CASSSGVGDTQYF. The CDR3 DNA reads as TGTGCCAGCAGCTCGGGGGTCGGAGATACGCAGTATTTT.

The J gene is TRBJ2-1, the V gene TRBV27; TRBD1 matches at 7 bases. This CDR3 is built from 14 residues. The germline V gene has CDR1 MNHEY and CDR2 SMNVEV (reference sequence). The trim removed 2 bases at V and 4 bases at J, leaving 2 bases unmatched. Here the CDR3 DNA reads TGTGCCAGCAGTTTAACACAGGGGTACAATGAGCAGTTCTTC. It is translated as CASSLTQGYNEQFF.